Below are 9 T cell receptor beta chains sequenced from a single sample in a study of blood T cell repertoires in COVID-19. Sequencing used immunoSEQ multiplex PCR; TCRdb keeps in-frame clones, though not all of them. The sample comprises under 200,000 clones, 65% to 90% of which are singletons, and about 1.6% rests with the top ten. The sequenced sample was peripheral blood. The receptors were gathered from a human donor in a cohort sampled during active COVID-19.

The genes are TRBV4-1 and TRBJ2-1, with 7 bases aligning to TRBD1. This CDR3 is 16 amino acids long. The ends lost 2 bases at V and 4 bases at J; junction bases unmatched: 8. Germline V gene data show CDR1 as MGHRA and CDR2 as YSYEKL. The CDR3 is CASSQPGQEKYNEQFF. CDR3 nucleotides: TGCGCCAGCAGCCAACCAGGACAGGAGAAGTACAATGAGCAGTTCTTC.

J is TRBJ1-1 and V is TRBV11-2, with D perhaps TRBD1 (5 bases). Germline V CDR1 and CDR2: SGHAT, FQNNGV. Trimming removed 5 bases from V and 3 bases from J, with 16 bases in between. The CDR3 runs 15 residues. Written as DNA, the CDR3 is TGTGCCAGCAGCCAAACAGTGGGGCAGTACACTGAAGCTTTCTTT. Amino acid sequence: CASSQTVGQYTEAFF. Supplemented by reference TRBV11-2 and TRBJ1-1, the full variable domain reads EAGVAQSPRYKIIEKRQSVAFWCNPISGHATLYWYQQILGQGPKLLIQFQNNGVVDDSQLPKDRFSAERLKGVDSTLKIQPAKLEDSAVYLCASSQTVGQYTEAFFGQGTRLTVV.

The V call is TRBV19, the J call TRBJ1-1, with D possibly TRBD1 on 5 matching bases. Germline CDR1 is LNHDA and CDR2 is SQIVND (reference sequence). The CDR3 sequence is 14 residues long. V was pared by 4 bases and J by 0 bases, with 9 bases between. This CDR3 is CASSTGHMNTEAFF. CDR3 DNA sequence: TGTGCCAGTAGTACTGGACACATGAACACTGAAGCTTTCTTT.

The genes are TRBV27 and TRBJ1-6, with TRBD1 identical over 10 bases. CDR3 size: 14 residues. Germline V lookup: CDR1 MNHEY, CDR2 SMNVEV (reference sequence). Unmatched junction bases numbered 12, after V lost 8 bases and J lost 14 bases. The chain's CDR3 is CASSGTGDFRTLHF. The DNA for the CDR3 is TGTGCCAGCTCCGGGACAGGGGATTTTCGGACCCTCCACTTT.

This clone was detected a few times. V usage is TRBV18 and J usage is TRBJ2-5; no clear D. The germline gives CDR1 KGHSH, CDR2 LQKENI. V lost 6 bases and J lost 4, with 15 bases in between. CDR3 length equals 14 residues. The CDR3 here is CASSPPSERETQYF. CDR3 in DNA: TGTGCCAGCTCTCCCCCCTCAGAACGAGAGACCCAGTACTTC.

Note on this clone: The sample holds other DNA sequences that translate to the same CDR3. This rearrangement joins TRBV27 to TRBJ2-7; tentative D call: TRBD1 (5 bases). Germline-derived CDR1 and CDR2 are MNHEY and SMNVEV (reference sequence). This CDR3 is built from 11 residues. V lost 5 bases and J 3 bases, leaving 5 bases between the germline ends. DNA of the CDR3: TGTGCCAGCAGTCAGGGCTACGAGCAGTACTTC. This translates into CASSQGYEQYF.

As for this clone: One junction end does not reproduce the germline sequence, and a read error may be involved. Other DNA sequences of this sample code for an identical CDR3. The chain couples TRBV7-2 to TRBJ2-1, with 11 bases fitting TRBD2. Germline loops: CDR1 SGHTA, CDR2 FQGNSA. This CDR3 has 15 residues. CDR3 coding DNA: TGTGCCAGTAGCTTAGCGGGGGGGCCGGGCAATGAGCAGTTCTTC. It translates to CASSLAGGPGNEQFF.

This clone was seen once. This chain uses TRBV7-3 with TRBJ2-2, with D possibly being TRBD1 (6 bases). Germline CDR1 reads SGHTA; CDR2 reads FQGTGA. The CDR3 extends over 14 amino acids. V gave up 10 bases and J gave up 0 bases, with 12 bases separating them. The CDR3 here is CATQGTPNTGELFF. The CDR3 DNA reads TGTGCCACACAAGGGACACCGAACACCGGGGAGCTGTTTTTT.

The chain has TRBV5-4 and TRBJ1-4; D unresolved. The V gene's germline CDR1 is SGHNT and CDR2 YYREEE (reference sequence). Trimming removed 2 bases from V and 7 bases from J, with 6 bases in between. This CDR3 contains 12 residues. CDR3 sequence (DNA): TGTGCCAGCAGCTTTGAGGGTGAAAAACTGTTTTTT. Protein: CASSFEGEKLFF.